The 30 T cell receptor beta chains reported below all come from one sample, sequenced in a study of blood T cells in healthy people across ages. Together with a sample-barcoded 5' primer, a J-beta primer mix was included in a second PCR lasting about 7 to 11 cycles. Each CDR3 protein gets one entry after TCRdb re-called the 5' RACE reads with MiXCR. The table shows about 1.5 million distinct CDR3 sequences, with approximately 43% occurring only once. The specimen was blood. These receptors came from a woman between 18 and 29 years old in good health.

This chain uses TRBV24-1 with TRBJ2-5; 7 bases agree with TRBD2. After removal of 4 bases from V and 11 bases from J, the junction contained 9 bases not matched to a gene. Germline CDR1 KGHDR, CDR2 SFDVKD. CDR3 length equals 13 residues. The CDR3: CATSEGLKNEQYF. As DNA, the CDR3 is TGTGCCACCAGTGAGGGACTAAAGAATGAGCAGTACTTC.

Points on this clonotype: Germline and junction disagree at one end, which may indicate a read error. V and J are TRBV29-1 and TRBJ2-5, with D unresolved. CDR1 is SQVTM, CDR2 ANQGSEA, per germline. This CDR3 is built from 13 residues. Written as DNA, the CDR3 is TGCAGCGTGGAAGACCTTTTCCAAGAGACCCAGTACTTC. It codes for CSVEDLFQETQYF.

This chain uses TRBV4-1 with TRBJ1-2; the match to TRBD1 covers 12 bases. V shed 5 bases and J 7 bases; nucleotides not matched to a gene: 5. Germline lookup yields CDR1 MGHRA and CDR2 YSYEKL. This CDR3 is 14 amino acids long. The CDR3 loop reads CASSNRDRGRGYTF. The CDR3 DNA follows: TGCGCCAGCAGCAACCGGGACAGGGGGCGTGGCTACACCTTC.

A few counts support this clonotype. The genes are TRBV10-3 and TRBJ1-1, with D tentatively TRBD1 (5 bases). In germline, CDR1 is ENHRY, CDR2 SYGVKD. CDR3 size: 13 residues. V lost 7 bases to trimming and J lost 4 bases, with 13 bases between them. The CDR3 nucleotides read TGTGCCATCATACAGGCTTTGGGCACTGAAGCTTTCTTT. This sequence encodes CAIIQALGTEAFF.

The sample holds a few counts of this clonotype. J is TRBJ2-1 and V is TRBV29-1; 9 nucleotides match TRBD1. V shed 7 bases and J 9 bases; nucleotides not matched to a gene: 10. Germline values: CDR1 SQVTM, CDR2 ANQGSEA. The CDR3 extends over 13 amino acids. CDR3 nucleotides: TGCAGCGGCATGGGACAGGGTGTTATTGAGCAGTTCTTC. This translates into CSGMGQGVIEQFF.

This clonotype has a handful of counts. The chain links TRBV28 to TRBJ2-3, with D perhaps being TRBD1 or TRBD2 (6 bases each). This CDR3 is 16 amino acids long. In germline, CDR1 is MDHEN, CDR2 SYDVKM. Trimming cost V 4 bases and J 3 bases, with 17 bases left between them. In DNA, the CDR3 is TGTGCCAGCAGTTCCCCGGGTGGGGGGACAACAGATACGCAGTATTTT. Translation gives CASSSPGGGTTDTQYF.

This clonotype was seen a handful of times. The rearrangement joins TRBV6-4 to TRBJ2-1; the D gene could be TRBD1 or TRBD2 (5 bases each). Trimming shortened V by 2 bases and J by 6 bases, and 17 bases separated the two germline ends. Germline V gene lookup returns CDR1 MRHNA and CDR2 SNTAGT. CDR3 size: 16 residues. The CDR3 DNA follows: TGTGCCAGCAGTGACCAAGGGACCCTAGGGTCCAATGAGCAGTTCTTC. This codes for CASSDQGTLGSNEQFF.

The chain couples TRBV20-1 to TRBJ2-5, with unresolved D. The J call is doubtful: the DNA matches TRBJ2-7 better. CDR1 DFQATT and CDR2 SNEGSKA come from the germline V gene (reference sequence). The length of the CDR3 is 14 residues. This CDR3 is CSAKSIFGPYEQYF. The CDR3 DNA reads TGCAGTGCTAAATCAATATTCGGTCCCTACGAGCAGTACTTC.

The chain joins TRBV6-5 to TRBJ1-2; a possible D gene is TRBD1 (5 bases). Germline loops: CDR1 MNHEY, CDR2 SVGAGI. This CDR3 contains 16 residues. V lost 0 bases to trimming and J lost 4 bases, with 15 bases between them. CDR3 protein: CASSYSYAGLAYGYTF. As DNA, the CDR3 is TGTGCCAGCAGTTACTCTTATGCAGGGTTAGCCTATGGCTACACCTTC.

This clonotype was recorded many times. The chain is built from TRBV25-1 and TRBJ1-2, with TRBD1 matching over 8 bases. Germline lookup yields CDR1 MGHDK and CDR2 SYGVNS. Trimming removed 1 base from V and 4 bases from J; junction bases left unmatched: 2. The CDR3 runs to 14 residues. The CDR3, as DNA: TGTGCCAGCAGTGAATCCAGGGGGCCCTATGGCTACACCTTC. It translates to CASSESRGPYGYTF.

The gene calls are TRBV27 and TRBJ2-2; D call uncertain. The ends were cut back, 5 bases at V and 3 bases at J, with 7 bases in the middle. Germline CDR1 MNHEY, CDR2 SMNVEV (reference sequence). This CDR3 contains 13 residues. CDR3 DNA sequence: TGTGCCAGCAGTGTTAGGGACACCGGGGAGCTGTTTTTT. Protein: CASSVRDTGELFF.

In this sample, this clonotype turned up many times. V gene TRBV20-1 combines with J gene TRBJ1-5; 7 nucleotides line up with TRBD1. The V gene's germline CDR1 is DFQATT and CDR2 SNEGSKA (reference sequence). J gave up 4 bases and V 3 bases, and 0 bases lay outside the gene matches. The CDR3 is 12 residues long. Written as DNA, the CDR3 is TGCAGTGCTAGGACAGGGAATCAGCCCCAGCATTTT. The encoded protein is CSARTGNQPQHF.

This clonotype was seen only a few times. The chain links TRBV7-2 to TRBJ1-1, with D maybe TRBD1 (6 bases). Trimming pared 5 bases from V and 7 bases from J, leaving 17 bases between. The CDR3 is 14 residues long. From germline, CDR1 is SGHTA and CDR2 FQGNSA. The CDR3 bases are TGTGCCAGCAGCGGCCAACAGGGAGGGGTTGAAGCTTTCTTT. It encodes CASSGQQGGVEAFF.

The chain recombines TRBV6-5 with TRBJ2-3; D possibly uses TRBD1 or TRBD2 (5 bases each). Trimming took 2 bases from V and 5 from J, leaving 11 bases between them. Germline CDR1 is MNHEY and CDR2 is SVGAGI. The CDR3 consists of 14 residues. The CDR3 spells CASSYGTLKDTQYF. In DNA, the CDR3 is TGTGCCAGCAGTTACGGGACGCTAAAAGATACGCAGTATTTT.

The chain recombines TRBV12-3 or TRBV12-4 with TRBJ2-6, with D unresolved. The CDR3 is 20 residues long. V shed 6 bases and J shed 0 bases, with 24 bases lying between them. Written as DNA, the CDR3 is TGTGCCAGCAGGTCAACCGAGGCAGGTACTTTTAGCTCTGGGGCCAACGTCCTGACTTTC. It encodes CASRSTEAGTFSSGANVLTF.

Remarks on this clonotype: Mismatch with germline at one junction end may stem from a read error. V gene TRBV6-1 combines with J gene TRBJ2-5; D possibly corresponds to TRBD2 (5 bases). Germline CDR1 and CDR2: MNHNS and SASEGT. The CDR3 is 14 residues long. The CDR3 sequence: CASSTWGSGETQYF. Written as DNA, the CDR3 is TGTGCCAGCAGTACTTGGGGATCCGGGGAGACCCAATACTTC.

This clonotype has only a few counts. The chain employs TRBV12-3 or TRBV12-4 and TRBJ1-2; unclear D gene. V lost 3 bases to trimming and J lost 7 bases, with 18 bases between them. CDR3 size: 15 residues. CDR3: CASSFQAEGGGGYTF. Here the CDR3 DNA reads TGTGCCAGCAGTTTTCAGGCCGAGGGAGGAGGTGGCTACACCTTC.

This sequence joins TRBV11-2 and TRBJ2-3; 9 bases are a match to TRBD2. The V and J ends lost 4 bases and 6 bases, in that order; junction bases with no gene match: 8. CDR3 length: 15 amino acids. Germline CDR1 reads SGHAT; CDR2 reads FQNNGV. The CDR3 sequence is CASSSVAGAHDTQYF. The CDR3 region has the DNA TGTGCCAGCAGCTCAGTAGCGGGAGCGCACGATACGCAGTATTTT.

CDR3 DNA: TGTGCCAGCAGCTCGTGGTCTGGGTCGAGCACAGATACGCAGTATTTT. Translation gives CASSSWSGSSTDTQYF. The chain carries TRBV7-2 and TRBJ2-3; D is ambiguous. The V gene lost 4 bases and the J gene lost 0 bases, with 14 bases spanning the gap. CDR3 length: 16 amino acids. In germline, CDR1 is SGHTA, CDR2 FQGNSA.

The gene calls are TRBV9 and TRBJ2-1, with 11 bases matching TRBD2. The CDR3 contains 16 residues. CDR1 is SGDLS, CDR2 YYNGEE, per germline. The V segment lost 2 bases and the J segment 5 bases; nucleotides outside the gene matches: 6. This chain's CDR3 is CASSVPLAGGNNEQFF. CDR3 nucleotides: TGTGCCAGCAGCGTTCCCTTAGCGGGGGGGAACAATGAGCAGTTCTTC.

This clonotype was observed a few times. V and J are TRBV20-1 and TRBJ2-3, with D uncertain. The CDR3 totals 15 residues. Trimming cost V 0 bases and J 2 bases, with 12 bases left between them. Germline lookup yields CDR1 DFQATT and CDR2 SNEGSKA (reference sequence). In nucleotides, the CDR3 is TGCAGTGCTAGAGATCGTCTGAAGTACACAGATACGCAGTATTTT. Encoded protein: CSARDRLKYTDTQYF.

This clonotype was seen only a few times. The DNA of the CDR3 is TGTGCCAGCAGCCCAACTAGCCGCACAGATACGCAGTATTTT. Amino acid sequence: CASSPTSRTDTQYF. V is TRBV7-2 and J is TRBJ2-3; tentative D call: TRBD2 (6 bases). Germline CDR1 reads SGHTA; CDR2 reads FQGNSA. V was clipped by 5 bases and J by 1 base, with 10 bases between them. CDR3 length equals 14 residues.

The chain employs TRBV4-1 and TRBJ2-2, with D unresolved. Germline V gene lookup returns CDR1 MGHRA and CDR2 YSYEKL. V lost 1 base to trimming and J lost 0 bases, with 12 bases between them. The CDR3 is made up of 17 amino acids. The CDR3 loop reads CASSQAHNIANTGELFF. The CDR3 DNA reads as TGCGCCAGCAGCCAAGCACACAATATCGCGAACACCGGGGAGCTGTTTTTT.

The rearrangement links TRBV20-1 to TRBJ2-5, with D possibly being TRBD1 or TRBD2 (5 bases each). Per germline, CDR1 DFQATT and CDR2 SNEGSKA (reference sequence). CDR3 length equals 14 residues. Trimming removed 6 bases from V and 2 bases from J, with 16 bases in between. The CDR3 reads CSAMNPGRQETQYF. As DNA, the CDR3 is TGCAGTGCCATGAACCCGGGACGTCAAGAGACCCAGTACTTC.

There are a few counts of this clonotype. The chain employs TRBV13 and TRBJ2-3, with a weak D call TRBD1 (6 bases). The CDR3 contains 15 residues. The germline V gene encodes CDR1 PRHDT and CDR2 FYEKMQ (reference sequence). V was trimmed by 4 bases and J by 0 bases, leaving 11 bases between them. The CDR3 loop reads CASSSRDISTDTQYF. The CDR3 bases are TGTGCCAGCAGCTCGAGGGACATCAGCACAGATACGCAGTATTTT.

Concerning this clonotype itself: This could be a read error, since a much larger clone is one nucleotide away. The CDR3 DNA is TGCAGTGCTAGAGATTCACGGGTAAGGGGGGGAACACCCCTCCACTTT. It yields the protein CSARDSRVRGGTPLHF. The gene calls are TRBV20-1 and TRBJ1-6; D is possibly TRBD1 (6 bases). CDR3 length: 16 amino acids. Germline CDR1 is DFQATT and CDR2 is SNEGSKA (reference sequence). With 0 bases removed from V and 11 bases from J, the gap between germline ends came to 20 bases.

The CDR3 region is CAISESLVGAGNEQFF. The CDR3 coding sequence is TGTGCCATCAGTGAGTCGCTAGTGGGAGCAGGCAATGAGCAGTTCTTC. This chain links TRBV10-3 with TRBJ2-1; a possible D gene is TRBD2 (5 bases). Germline CDR1 ENHRY, CDR2 SYGVKD. This CDR3 is 16 amino acids long. The V gene lost 0 bases and the J gene lost 6 bases, with 15 bases spanning the gap.

This clonotype showed up just once. The chain has TRBV2 and TRBJ2-5; D possibly corresponds to TRBD2 (5 bases). V lost 2 bases and J 11 bases, leaving 15 bases between the germline ends. Germline V gene lookup returns CDR1 SNHLY and CDR2 FYNNEI. The CDR3 contains 13 residues. The CDR3 spells CASSETRYNEQYF. DNA of the CDR3: TGTGCCAGCAGTGAAACTAGATACAATGAGCAGTACTTC. The entire variable domain, with the rest obtained from reference TRBV2 and TRBJ2-5, is as follows: EPEVTQTPSHQVTQMGQEVILRCVPISNHLYFYWYRQILGQKVEFLVSFYNNEISEKSEIFDDQFSVERPDGSNFTLKIRSTKLEDSAMYFCASSETRYNEQYFGPGTRLLVL.

This clonotype has a count of ten or more. Here the CDR3 DNA reads TGTGCCAGCAGCCCCGGACAGGGAATTTACAATGAGCAGTTCTTC. Amino acids: CASSPGQGIYNEQFF. The genes are TRBV12-3 or TRBV12-4 and TRBJ2-1; 8 bases line up with TRBD1. Germline trimming cut 6 bases from V and 4 bases from J; bases unmatched to any gene: 8. The CDR3 extends over 15 amino acids.

Comment on this clonotype: At one of its ends the junction is not consistent with the germline gene, which may arise from a read error. This chain links TRBV6-6 with TRBJ2-1; the match to TRBD2 covers 11 bases. Germline CDR1 MNHNY, CDR2 SVGAGI (reference sequence). The CDR3 totals 15 residues. CDR3 residues: CASSPGLADYDEQFF. The CDR3 nucleotides are TGTGCCAGCAGTCCGGGACTAGCGGACTACGATGAGCAGTTCTTC.